The 20 T cell receptor beta chains given below trace back to one sample, sequenced in a study of cytomegalovirus exposure and HLA in healthy donors. The PCR employed 60 Vbeta primers together with 13 Jbeta primers. The method was immunoSEQ multiplex PCR; TCRdb's version includes in-frame clones alone and lacks a portion of them. The sample holds over 140,000 clones, 80% seen once. Sample: PBMCs. These receptors were obtained from a man over 45 in good health and CMV-seronegative.

This sequence joins TRBV6-5 and TRBJ1-2, with 9 bases identical to TRBD1. This CDR3 is built from 13 residues. The junction had 5 bases not matched to a gene; V was cut back by 4 bases and J by 8 bases. Germline values: CDR1 MNHEY, CDR2 SVGAGI. The CDR3 DNA sequence: TGTGCCAGCAGTTCACAGGGGGCGCGGGGCTACACCTTC. Its translation: CASSSQGARGYTF.

The rearrangement uses TRBV7-3 and TRBJ2-6; the D gene is possibly TRBD2 (6 bases). Trimming took 2 bases from V and 2 from J, leaving 7 bases between them. Germline-derived CDR1 and CDR2 are SGHTA and FQGTGA. The length of the CDR3 is 15 residues. This chain's CDR3 is CASSLSGAGANVLTF. CDR3 coding DNA: TGTGCCAGCAGCTTATCGGGGGCTGGGGCCAACGTCCTGACTTTC.

This chain connects TRBV16 to TRBJ1-1, with TRBD1 matching over 8 bases. Germline V gives CDR1 KGHSY, CDR2 FQNENV. V lost 4 bases and J lost 5; bases outside the gene matches: 6. This CDR3 is built from 14 residues. Here the CDR3 DNA reads TGTGCCAGCAGCCCCCTTCAGGGGGCGACTGAAGCTTTCTTT. It is translated as CASSPLQGATEAFF.

V is TRBV11-3 and J is TRBJ1-5; the D is unclear. The CDR3 is 15 amino acids. CDR1 SGHNT and CDR2 YENEEA come from the germline V gene. Trimming shortened V by 4 bases and J by 6 bases, and 16 bases separated the two germline ends. The CDR3 loop is CASSYRGSRGQPQHF. Here the CDR3 DNA reads TGTGCCAGCAGCTATCGAGGGTCCCGGGGTCAGCCCCAGCATTTT.

The count of this clone is one. The chain links TRBV29-1 to TRBJ1-2; no clear D gene. Germline CDR1 SQVTM, CDR2 ANQGSEA. This CDR3 comprises 13 residues. V was pared by 4 bases and J by 0 bases, with 9 bases between. CDR3 sequence reads: CSVGTGTNYGYTF. CDR3 bases: TGCAGCGTTGGGACGGGGACTAACTATGGCTACACCTTC.

The chain is built from TRBV6-1 and TRBJ2-1; 9 nucleotides align to TRBD2. The germline V gene has CDR1 MNHNS and CDR2 SASEGT. V lost 3 bases and J lost 2; bases outside the gene matches: 8. The CDR3 is made up of 17 amino acids. CDR3 nucleotides: TGTGCCAGCAGTGAGAGACTAGCGGACGCCGCCTACAATGAGCAGTTCTTC. Encoded protein: CASSERLADAAYNEQFF.

This chain links TRBV27 with TRBJ2-7, with D perhaps TRBD2 (5 bases). The CDR3 extends over 14 amino acids. V lost 6 bases, J lost 3 bases, and 15 bases lay in between. Per germline, CDR1 MNHEY and CDR2 SMNVEV (reference sequence). CDR3 amino acids: CASRSRGQNYEQYF. The CDR3 region has the DNA TGTGCCAGCAGGTCCCGGGGTCAAAACTACGAGCAGTACTTC.

This clone was observed once. The chain employs TRBV20-1 and TRBJ2-5; D is possibly TRBD2 (7 bases). Germline CDR1 and CDR2: DFQATT and SNEGSKA (reference sequence). The CDR3 is made up of 11 amino acids. Trimming took 8 bases from V and 5 from J, leaving 12 bases between them. The CDR3 region is CSPRGGETQYF. Here the CDR3 DNA reads TGCAGTCCAAGGGGGGGCGAGACCCAGTACTTC.

As DNA, the CDR3 is TGTGCCAGCAGCTTAGCCAGGGCGCTAGGCACAGATACGCAGTATTTT. It is translated as CASSLARALGTDTQYF. This sequence joins TRBV7-9 and TRBJ2-3; tentative D call: TRBD1 (5 bases). Trimming removed 0 bases from V and 1 base from J, with 11 bases in between. Germline CDR1 reads SEHNR; CDR2 reads FQNEAQ (reference sequence). The CDR3 loop spans 16 amino acids.

The V gene is TRBV5-4, the J gene TRBJ1-2, with 9 nucleotides matching TRBD1. Germline V gene lookup returns CDR1 SGHNT and CDR2 YYREEE (reference sequence). The CDR3 has 14 residues. V shed 4 bases, J shed 7 bases, and the junction held 8 bases outside the gene matches. CDR3 coding DNA: TGTGCCAGCAGCGACGGACAGGGGATAAGTGGCTACACCTTC. Protein: CASSDGQGISGYTF.

This chain connects TRBV27 to TRBJ2-1; the D is unclear. V was trimmed by 2 bases and J by 9 bases, leaving 14 bases between them. CDR1 and CDR2 from the germline V gene are MNHEY and SMNVEV (reference sequence). This CDR3 has 14 amino acids. Written as DNA, the CDR3 is TGTGCCAGCAGTTTAAAAACTCCCTCAGGTGAGCAGTTCTTC. Protein sequence: CASSLKTPSGEQFF.

The rearrangement links TRBV28 to TRBJ1-5, with 8 bases matching TRBD1. V dropped 7 bases and J dropped 2; count of bases not matched to a gene: 7. Germline V lookup: CDR1 MDHEN, CDR2 SYDVKM. CDR3 size: 15 residues. CDR3 region: CASIRRGLGNQPQHF. For the CDR3, the DNA is TGTGCCAGCATCCGCAGGGGGCTAGGCAATCAGCCCCAGCATTTT. Full variable domain (missing parts from reference TRBV28 and TRBJ1-5): DVKVTQSSRYLVKRTGEKVFLECVQDMDHENMFWYRQDPGLGLRLIYFSYDVKMKEKGDIPEGYSVSREKKERFSLILESASTNQTSMYLCASIRRGLGNQPQHFGDGTRLSIL.

The V and J genes are TRBV6-5 and TRBJ1-2, with 9 bases lining up with TRBD1. CDR1 MNHEY and CDR2 SVGAGI come from the germline V gene. The CDR3 consists of 14 residues. Losses at the gene ends were 4 bases for V and 8 bases for J; bases not matched to a gene: 8. In DNA form, the CDR3 reads TGTGCCAGCAGTTCCCGGGACAGGGCCGGGGGCTACACCTTC. Its protein is CASSSRDRAGGYTF.

The chain has TRBV5-5 and TRBJ2-7, with D perhaps TRBD1 (6 bases). The ends were cut back, 4 bases at V and 4 bases at J, with 15 bases in the middle. CDR3 length: 14 amino acids. The germline gives CDR1 SGHKS, CDR2 YYEKEE (reference sequence). CDR3: CASSGPGERYEQYF. The CDR3 region has the DNA TGTGCCAGCAGCGGACCAGGGGAGCGTTACGAGCAGTACTTC. Supplemented by reference TRBV5-5 and TRBJ2-7, the full variable domain reads DAGVTQSPTHLIKTRGQQVTLRCSPISGHKSVSWYQQVLGQGPQFIFQYYEKEERGRGNFPDRFSARQFPNYSSELNVNALLLGDSALYLCASSGPGERYEQYFGPGTRLTVT.

Points on this clone: Other DNA sequences in this sample translate to the same CDR3. This chain joins TRBV6-1 and TRBJ1-1; D ambiguous. The CDR3 loop spans 12 amino acids. Germline V gene data show CDR1 as MNHNS and CDR2 as SASEGT. V lost 4 bases, J lost 1 base, and 4 bases lay in between. CDR3: CASSVRNTEAFF. CDR3 sequence (DNA): TGTGCCAGCAGTGTTAGGAACACTGAAGCTTTCTTT.

This chain connects TRBV11-2 to TRBJ1-1, with D unclear. CDR1 and CDR2 (germline): SGHAT, FQNNGV. The CDR3 consists of 12 residues. The V gene lost 7 bases and the J gene lost 7 bases, with 13 bases spanning the gap. The CDR3 bases are TGTGCCAGCACCTACTCCGTTTTTGAAGCTTTCTTT. It codes for CASTYSVFEAFF.

J is TRBJ2-3 and V is TRBV7-2, with a possible D match to TRBD2 (5 bases). Trimming removed 2 bases from V and 0 bases from J, with 15 bases in between. CDR1 SGHTA and CDR2 FQGNSA come from the germline V gene. The CDR3 contains 17 residues. DNA of the CDR3: TGTGCCAGCAGCTTAAGGGCCGGGGATACTAGCACAGATACGCAGTATTTT. This gives the protein CASSLRAGDTSTDTQYF.

This rearrangement joins TRBV6-5 to TRBJ1-1; 8 bases match TRBD1. V gave up 6 bases and J gave up 6 bases; unmatched junction bases: 3. The CDR3 runs to 12 residues. CDR1 is MNHEY, CDR2 SVGAGI, per germline. The CDR3 is CASRTGDAEAFF. The CDR3 DNA reads as TGTGCCAGCAGGACAGGGGACGCTGAAGCTTTCTTT.

V is TRBV19 and J is TRBJ1-1; D may be TRBD1 (5 bases). The CDR3 sequence is 15 residues long. V was trimmed by 1 base and J by 4 bases, leaving 13 bases between them. CDR1 LNHDA and CDR2 SQIVND come from the germline V gene (reference sequence). In DNA, the CDR3 is TGTGCCAGTAGTATAGGGGGGGGAAGGTTCACTGAAGCTTTCTTT. As protein: CASSIGGGRFTEAFF.

This clone was recorded only once. The CDR3 DNA follows: TGTGCCAGCAGCAAATTAGGGGGGAACACTGAAGCTTTCTTT. Translated, it gives CASSKLGGNTEAFF. The chain couples TRBV9 to TRBJ1-1; D might be TRBD1 (6 bases). V dropped 4 bases and J dropped 1 base, with 11 bases sitting between them. CDR1 and CDR2 (germline): SGDLS, YYNGEE. CDR3 size: 14 residues.